A single sample gave rise to the 9 T cell receptor beta chains below, sequenced in a study of molecular identifiers for immune sequencing clone quantification. One entry per CDR3 protein, called by TCRdb with MiXCR from the PCR reads. The sample consists of 490,000 or so distinct CDR3 sequences, about 22% of them appearing once. The sample comprised naive CD8+ T cells from blood, with Jurkat cell RNA spiked in. Subset denoted: FACS-sorted CD8+CD4-CCR7+CD45RA+ naive T cells. Receptor source: a human donor in good health. Some libraries in this study had Jurkat cell RNA spiked in.

The table lists this clonotype with many counts. The V call is TRBV7-2, the J call TRBJ2-1; the D is unclear. V dropped 5 bases and J dropped 2 bases, with 13 bases sitting between them. CDR1 SGHTA and CDR2 FQGNSA come from the germline V gene. CDR3 length: 15 residues. The CDR3 DNA reads TGTGCCAGCAGCCCAGTTGTGGACCCCTACAATGAGCAGTTCTTC. It specifies CASSPVVDPYNEQFF.

V and J are TRBV28 and TRBJ1-3; the D gene is possibly TRBD1 (5 bases). V gave up 5 bases and J gave up 1 base, with 12 bases separating them. The CDR3 is 15 residues long. The germline V gene encodes CDR1 MDHEN and CDR2 SYDVKM. The CDR3 loop is CASSRDRLSGNTIYF. CDR3 nucleotides: TGTGCCAGCAGTAGGGACCGATTATCTGGAAACACCATATATTTT.

The rearrangement joins TRBV6-1 to TRBJ2-7, with 9 nucleotides matching TRBD2. Germline V gene lookup returns CDR1 MNHNS and CDR2 SASEGT. Trimming removed 2 bases from V and 4 bases from J; junction bases left unmatched: 15. The CDR3 spans 18 residues. The CDR3 region is CASSERARISGSLYEQYF. CDR3 DNA: TGTGCCAGCAGTGAAAGAGCCCGGATTAGCGGGAGCCTATACGAGCAGTACTTC.

This clonotype was seen a few times. The chain employs TRBV11-2 and TRBJ2-2; 7 bases map to TRBD2. Germline CDR1 and CDR2: SGHAT and FQNNGV. CDR3 length: 18 amino acids. With 3 bases clipped from V and 2 bases from J, the junction kept 12 bases outside the gene matches. Here the CDR3 DNA reads TGTGCCAGCAGCTTGTTCTATAAGGCGGGGGATAACACCGGGGAGCTGTTTTTT. It translates to CASSLFYKAGDNTGELFF.

This clonotype showed up just a few times. The rearrangement links TRBV15 to TRBJ2-1, with D maybe TRBD2 (7 bases). The germline V and J ends were trimmed by 9 bases and 7 bases, with 22 bases remaining between them. This CDR3 is 15 amino acids long. The V gene's germline CDR1 is LNHNV and CDR2 YYDKDF (reference sequence). Here the CDR3 reads CATGGGRAPTNEQFF. DNA of the CDR3: TGTGCCACAGGGGGGGGAAGGGCCCCTACGAATGAGCAGTTCTTC.

This clonotype appeared a few times. The V call is TRBV4-3, the J call TRBJ2-5; D is possibly TRBD1 (6 bases). The length of the CDR3 is 13 residues. The V and J ends lost 2 bases and 4 bases respectively, with 8 bases between them. Germline V gene sequence: CDR1 LGHNA, CDR2 YSLEER. CDR3 amino acids: CASSQNRVETQYF. For the CDR3, the DNA is TGCGCCAGCAGCCAAAACAGGGTAGAGACCCAGTACTTC.

For this clonotype: Lacking the conserved final phenylalanine or tryptophan, this CDR3 likely reflects a read error. Because the CDR3's place on the DNA is in doubt, the DNA is left out and the CDR3 is given as listed by TCRdb. This chain links TRBV7-9 with TRBJ1-5; the table's D call of TRBD1 was not tested on the DNA. The CDR3 adds up to 15 amino acids, both ends counted. Germline V gene sequence: CDR1 SEHNR, CDR2 FQNEAQ (reference sequence). The CDR3 region is CASSLEGGSNQPRHL.

The chain has TRBV11-2 and TRBJ1-2; maybe TRBD1 (5 bases). Germline V gene sequence: CDR1 SGHAT, CDR2 FQNNGV. The CDR3 length is 16 residues. Deletions cut 0 bases from V and 2 bases from J, with 13 bases between. The CDR3 DNA reads as TGTGCCAGCAGCTTAGATTGGGGCAGGACCAACTATGGCTACACCTTC. Translated, it gives CASSLDWGRTNYGYTF.

This clonotype occurred many times. The chain joins TRBV6-6 to TRBJ2-5; 10 bases are shared with TRBD2. Per germline, CDR1 MNHNY and CDR2 SVGAGI (reference sequence). The CDR3 has 15 amino acids. The V segment lost 4 bases and the J segment 4 bases; nucleotides outside the gene matches: 6. The CDR3 coding sequence is TGTGCCAGCAGTTCGAGCGGGGGGGCCCCAGAGACCCAGTACTTC. Protein: CASSSSGGAPETQYF.